This T cell receptor beta chain was sequenced in a study of blood T cell repertoires in COVID-19. Study context: Researchers got acute and convalescent COVID-19 samples from the United States, Italy and Spain.

This CDR3 has 14 residues. Germline CDR1 reads LNHDA; CDR2 reads SQIVND (reference sequence). Unmatched junction bases numbered 5, after V lost 8 bases and J lost 6 bases. In the original analysis: Reference gene primer amplification gave nucleated cell count estimates. This table comes from immunoSEQ multiplex PCR, and its TCRdb copy is limited to in-frame clones, with some not included. The V and J calls and clone size were taken over from that table, and D and trimming were inferred from the DNA. The sample records some 100,000 clones, about 85% being singletons. The chain joins TRBV19 to TRBJ2-2, with TRBD1 matching over 11 bases. Sequencing used peripheral blood. The clonotype comes from a woman aged 65 to 85 with active or convalescent COVID-19. For the CDR3, the DNA is TGTGCCAGTTGGACAGGGGGCGGACCCGGGGAGCTGTTTTTT. It is translated as CASWTGGGPGELFF.